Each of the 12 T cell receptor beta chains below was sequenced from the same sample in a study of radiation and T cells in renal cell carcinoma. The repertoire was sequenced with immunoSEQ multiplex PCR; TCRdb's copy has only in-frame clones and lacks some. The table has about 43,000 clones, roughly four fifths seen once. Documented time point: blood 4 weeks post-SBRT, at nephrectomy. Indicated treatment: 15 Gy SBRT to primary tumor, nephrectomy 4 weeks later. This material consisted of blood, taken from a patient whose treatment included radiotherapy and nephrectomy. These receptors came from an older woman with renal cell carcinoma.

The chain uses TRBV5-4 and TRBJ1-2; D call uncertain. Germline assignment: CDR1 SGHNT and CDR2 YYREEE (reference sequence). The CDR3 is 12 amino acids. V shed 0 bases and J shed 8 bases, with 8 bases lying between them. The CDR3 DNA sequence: TGTGCCAGCAGCTTGGCCCGGGCCGGCTACACCTTC. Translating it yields CASSLARAGYTF.

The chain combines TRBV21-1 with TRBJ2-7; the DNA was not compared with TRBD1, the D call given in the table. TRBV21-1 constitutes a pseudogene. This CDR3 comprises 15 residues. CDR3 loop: CASSKADRGAYEQYF. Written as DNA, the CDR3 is TGTGCCAGCAGCAAAGCGGACAGGGGCGCCTACGAGCAGTACTTC.

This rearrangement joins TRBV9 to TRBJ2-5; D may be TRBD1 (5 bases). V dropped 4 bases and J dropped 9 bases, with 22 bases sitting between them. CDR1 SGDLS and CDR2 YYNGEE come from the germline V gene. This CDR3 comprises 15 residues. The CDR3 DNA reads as TGTGCCAGCAGCAGATCGTGGGGCCAGGGATCGTCCCAGTACTTC. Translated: CASSRSWGQGSSQYF. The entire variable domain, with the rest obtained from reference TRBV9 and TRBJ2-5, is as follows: DSGVTQTPKHLITATGQRVTLRCSPRSGDLSVYWYQQSLDQGLQFLIQYYNGEERAKGNILERFSAQQFPDLHSELNLSSLELGDSALYFCASSRSWGQGSSQYFGPGTRLLVL.

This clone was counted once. The CDR3 nucleotides read TGTGCCAGCAGCCCAGGACAGGGGTGGGATGAAAAACTGTTTTTT. Translated, it gives CASSPGQGWDEKLFF. The rearrangement joins TRBV14 to TRBJ1-4, with 9 bases lining up with TRBD1. CDR3 length: 15 residues. Germline V gene data show CDR1 as SGHDN and CDR2 as FVKESK. Trimming removed 4 bases from V and 6 bases from J; junction bases left unmatched: 6.

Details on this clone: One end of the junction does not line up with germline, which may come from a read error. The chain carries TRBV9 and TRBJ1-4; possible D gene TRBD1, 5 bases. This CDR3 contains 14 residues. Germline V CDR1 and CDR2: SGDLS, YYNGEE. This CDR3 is CASSIFWDWRKTVF. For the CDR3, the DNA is TGTGCCAGCAGTATCTTTTGGGACTGGAGAAAAACTGTTTTT. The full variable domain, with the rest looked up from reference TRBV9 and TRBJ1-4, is DSGVTQTPKHLITATGQRVTLRCSPRSGDLSVYWYQQSLDQGLQFLIQYYNGEERAKGNILERFSAQQFPDLHSELNLSSLELGDSALYFCASSIFWDWRKTVFGSGTQLSVL.

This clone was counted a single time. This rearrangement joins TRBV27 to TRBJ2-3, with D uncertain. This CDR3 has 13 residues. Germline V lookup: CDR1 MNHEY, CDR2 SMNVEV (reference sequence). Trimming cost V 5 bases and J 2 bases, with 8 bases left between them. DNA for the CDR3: TGTGCCAGCAGTGAAACCGACACAGATACGCAGTATTTT. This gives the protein CASSETDTDTQYF.

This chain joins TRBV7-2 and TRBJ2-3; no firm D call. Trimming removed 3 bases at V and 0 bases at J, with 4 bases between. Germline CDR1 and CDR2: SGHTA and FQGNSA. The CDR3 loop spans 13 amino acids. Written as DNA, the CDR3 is TGTGCCAGCAGCTTTTCGAGCACAGATACGCAGTATTTT. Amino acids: CASSFSSTDTQYF.

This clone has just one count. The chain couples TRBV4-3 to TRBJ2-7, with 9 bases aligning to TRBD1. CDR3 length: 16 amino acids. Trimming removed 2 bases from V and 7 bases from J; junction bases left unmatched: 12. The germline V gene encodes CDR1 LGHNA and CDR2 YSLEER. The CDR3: CASSQPRGQGVGEQYF. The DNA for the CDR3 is TGCGCCAGCAGCCAACCTCGGGGACAGGGAGTGGGTGAGCAGTACTTC.

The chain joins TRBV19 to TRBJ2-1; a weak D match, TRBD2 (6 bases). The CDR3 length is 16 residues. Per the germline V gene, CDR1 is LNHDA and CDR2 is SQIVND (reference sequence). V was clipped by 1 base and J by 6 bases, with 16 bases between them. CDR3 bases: TGTGCCAGTAGTATAGCTGGCGGGATAGGGTCCAATGAGCAGTTCTTC. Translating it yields CASSIAGGIGSNEQFF.

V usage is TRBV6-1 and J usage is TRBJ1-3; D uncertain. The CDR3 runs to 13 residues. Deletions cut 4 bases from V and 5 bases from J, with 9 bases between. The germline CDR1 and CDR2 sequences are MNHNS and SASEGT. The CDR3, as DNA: TGTGCCAGCAGTGGAGGGTACAGAAACACCATATATTTT. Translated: CASSGGYRNTIYF.

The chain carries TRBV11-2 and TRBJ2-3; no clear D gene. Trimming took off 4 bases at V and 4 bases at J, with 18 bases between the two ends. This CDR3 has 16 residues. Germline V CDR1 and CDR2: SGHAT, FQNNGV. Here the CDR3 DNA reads TGTGCCAGCAGCTCTTCCACAGCACAGCGCGCAGATACGCAGTATTTT. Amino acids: CASSSSTAQRADTQYF.

This chain's CDR3 is CARYNEQFF. The CDR3, as DNA: TGTGCCAGATATAATGAGCAGTTCTTC. The chain is built from TRBV6-5 and TRBJ2-1; D remains unclear. This CDR3 has 9 amino acids. Germline lookup yields CDR1 MNHEY and CDR2 SVGAGI. Trimming left V 9 bases short and J 7 bases short, with 4 bases between.